The clone carrying this T cell receptor beta chain came up a few times. There are 15 residues in the CDR3. J gave up 9 bases and V 5 bases, and 8 bases lay outside the gene matches. Germline assignment: CDR1 MNHEY and CDR2 SVGEGT. These data come from a study of blood T cell repertoires in COVID-19. Some clones are missing from TCRdb's copy, which holds only in-frame ones; the method was immunoSEQ multiplex PCR. The repertoire includes some 260,000 clones, about 80% of them detected once, and over 3% sits in the top ten. V gene TRBV6-2 or TRBV6-3 combines with J gene TRBJ2-1, with TRBD2 identical over 12 bases. This clonotype originated in a woman over 75 with acute or convalescent COVID-19. Sequencing input: peripheral blood. CDR3 sequence: CASSLAGGTRVEQFF. Here the CDR3 DNA reads TGTGCCAGCAGTCTAGCGGGGGGGACAAGGGTTGAGCAGTTCTTC.